The 30 T cell receptor beta chains listed next were all sequenced from one sample in a study of lymphopenia after photon versus proton radiotherapy. The protocol was immunoSEQ multiplex PCR, while the TCRdb copy is restricted to in-frame clones and leaves out a portion. The data hold roughly 67,000 clones, with roughly 91% observed a single time. The sample in question was peripheral blood, obtained from a patient treated with photon-based radiotherapy. The receptors were gathered from a woman in her seventies with pancreatic cancer.

The chain has TRBV27 and TRBJ2-3; 11 nucleotides line up with TRBD2. Trimming took 6 bases from V and 5 from J; bases not matched to a gene: 13. The CDR3 has 17 amino acids. The V gene's germline CDR1 is MNHEY and CDR2 SMNVEV (reference sequence). CDR3 sequence (DNA): TGTGCCAGCAGACCACGAATAGCGGGAGGGTTGGTAGATACGCAGTATTTT. It translates to CASRPRIAGGLVDTQYF.

The V and J genes are TRBV7-2 and TRBJ2-1; 9 positions match TRBD2. Germline-derived CDR1 and CDR2 are SGHTA and FQGNSA. J was trimmed by 7 bases and V by 3 bases; bases with no gene match: 13. This CDR3 region has 17 residues. DNA of the CDR3: TGTGCCAGCAGCTTTGGCGGGAGGGTACGGGGGAGGAATGAGCAGTTCTTC. Translated, it gives CASSFGGRVRGRNEQFF. Filled out from reference TRBV7-2 and TRBJ2-1, the complete variable domain reads GAGVSQSPSNKVTEKGKDVELRCDPISGHTALYWYRQSLGQGLEFLIYFQGNSAPDKSGLPSDRFSAERTGGSVSTLTIQRTQQEDSAVYLCASSFGGRVRGRNEQFFGPGTRLTVL.

The V call is TRBV5-4, the J call TRBJ2-5; TRBD2 aligns across 9 bases. The CDR3 totals 15 residues. The V gene end was trimmed by 4 bases and the J gene end by 1 base; junction bases not matched to a gene: 5. Germline V gene data show CDR1 as SGHNT and CDR2 as YYREEE (reference sequence). The CDR3 DNA reads as TGTGCCAGCAGCCAAGATAGCGGGAGCCAAGAGACCCAGTACTTC. Translating it yields CASSQDSGSQETQYF.

V usage is TRBV2 and J usage is TRBJ1-3, with D unclear. CDR1 and CDR2 from the germline V gene are SNHLY and FYNNEI. This CDR3 spans 15 amino acids. V gave up 6 bases and J gave up 0 bases, with 12 bases separating them. CDR3 coding DNA: TGTGCCAGCAGCCCGGGTCTATACTCTGGAAACACCATATATTTT. Amino acids: CASSPGLYSGNTIYF.

This chain joins TRBV28 and TRBJ2-7; D call uncertain. The CDR3 totals 12 residues. The germline V and J ends were trimmed by 2 bases and 6 bases, with 8 bases remaining between them. Germline loops: CDR1 MDHEN, CDR2 SYDVKM. DNA for the CDR3: TGTGCCAGCAGTTTACCCGTAGGCGAGCAGTACTTC. Protein sequence: CASSLPVGEQYF.

V gene TRBV6-1 combines with J gene TRBJ1-4; 8 bases fit TRBD1. The V gene end was trimmed by 4 bases and the J gene end by 2 bases; junction bases not matched to a gene: 3. This CDR3 is 15 amino acids long. CDR1 is MNHNS, CDR2 SASEGT, per germline. Written as DNA, the CDR3 is TGTGCCAGCAGTGTCCGACAGGGGACTAATGAAAAACTGTTTTTT. Translated: CASSVRQGTNEKLFF.

This clone was counted once. The chain is built from TRBV1 and TRBJ2-1; TRBD1 is the table's D call, not checked against the DNA. TRBV1 has pseudogene status. CDR3 length: 16 residues. For the CDR3, the DNA is TGCACCAGCACAACAAACGAGACACTCACCTACAATGAGCAGTTCTTC. Translated: CTSTTNETLTYNEQFF.

The chain has TRBV7-6 and TRBJ1-3; D is undetermined. This CDR3 is 19 amino acids long. The V gene lost 4 bases and the J gene lost 1 base, with 23 bases spanning the gap. Germline CDR1 SGHVS, CDR2 FNYEAQ. CDR3 amino acids: CASSSRAARGLGSGNTIYF. For the CDR3, the DNA is TGTGCCAGCAGCTCTAGGGCAGCCCGAGGGCTAGGGTCTGGAAACACCATATATTTT. The full variable domain, with the rest looked up from reference TRBV7-6 and TRBJ1-3, is GAGVSQSPRYKVTKRGQDVALRCDPISGHVSLYWYRQALGQGPEFLTYFNYEAQQDKSGLPNDRFSAERPEGSISTLTIQRTEQRDSAMYRCASSSRAARGLGSGNTIYFGEGSWLTVV.

About this clone: One end of the junction is discordant with germline, which a read error may explain. The chain uses TRBV7-7 and TRBJ2-7, with 7 bases lining up with TRBD2. The length of the CDR3 is 14 residues. Germline V gives CDR1 SSHAT, CDR2 FNYEAQ (reference sequence). CDR3 nucleotide sequence: TGTGCTAGCAGCCCCCAGCGGGATTCCTACGAGCAGTACTTC. Translated, it gives CASSPQRDSYEQYF.

V is TRBV25-1 and J is TRBJ2-2; TRBD1 matches 8 bases. The J segment lost 4 bases and the V segment lost 5 bases, leaving 3 bases of the junction unmatched. The CDR3 loop spans 14 amino acids. Germline V CDR1 and CDR2: MGHDK, SYGVNS. The CDR3 reads CASSQDRATGELFF. The CDR3 coding sequence is TGTGCCAGCAGTCAGGACAGGGCCACCGGGGAGCTGTTTTTT.

V is TRBV7-9 and J is TRBJ1-5; 11 bases align to TRBD1. The germline CDR1 and CDR2 sequences are SEHNR and FQNEAQ (reference sequence). Germline trimming cut 3 bases from V and 4 bases from J; bases unmatched to any gene: 2. This CDR3 spans 15 amino acids. The CDR3 spells CASSLGTGGNQPQHF. As DNA, the CDR3 is TGTGCCAGCAGCTTGGGGACAGGGGGGAATCAGCCCCAGCATTTT.

V is TRBV9 and J is TRBJ2-7, with TRBD1 identical over 7 bases. The length of the CDR3 is 19 residues. V was clipped by 4 bases and J by 5 bases; unmatched bases: 24. The germline gives CDR1 SGDLS, CDR2 YYNGEE. CDR3 loop: CASSPRGTGVVQGSNEQYF. CDR3 DNA sequence: TGTGCCAGCAGCCCCCGTGGAACAGGGGTTGTTCAAGGTTCCAACGAGCAGTACTTC.

J is TRBJ1-1 and V is TRBV25-1, with D maybe TRBD1 (5 bases). The CDR3 loop spans 14 amino acids. V gave up 2 bases and J gave up 4 bases, with 11 bases separating them. Germline CDR1 reads MGHDK; CDR2 reads SYGVNS. CDR3 coding DNA: TGTGCCAGCAGTGAAGGTGGGGGTTCCACTGAAGCTTTCTTT. This translates into CASSEGGGSTEAFF.

This CDR3 is CASSPGLAEGSYEQYF. The DNA of the CDR3 is TGTGCCAGCAGTCCAGGACTAGCGGAAGGCTCCTACGAGCAGTACTTC. The chain has TRBV21-1 and TRBJ2-7; the table calls TRBD2, which could not be checked here. TRBV21-1 is shown as a pseudogene. The CDR3 sequence is 16 residues long.

This chain links TRBV4-1 with TRBJ2-7; D is unclear. The ends were cut back, 0 bases at V and 0 bases at J, with 9 bases in the middle. Germline V gene lookup returns CDR1 MGHRA and CDR2 YSYEKL. CDR3 size: 15 residues. CDR3 protein: CASSQEVGLSYEQYF. The DNA of the CDR3 is TGCGCCAGCAGCCAAGAAGTAGGCCTCTCCTACGAGCAGTACTTC.

This clone appeared once. The chain is built from TRBV11-2 and TRBJ2-1; possibly TRBD2 for D (5 bases). The CDR3 loop spans 12 amino acids. From germline, CDR1 is SGHAT and CDR2 FQNNGV. Deletions cut 4 bases from V and 10 bases from J, with 11 bases between. The CDR3 region has the DNA TGTGCCAGCAGCTCCCGTAGAGGGGAGCAGTTCTTC. Protein product: CASSSRRGEQFF.

This chain uses TRBV7-8 with TRBJ2-3, with 14 nucleotides matching TRBD2. The junction had 17 bases not matched to a gene; V was cut back by 7 bases and J by 2 bases. CDR1 is SGHVS, CDR2 FQNEAQ, per germline. This CDR3 has 20 residues. The CDR3 loop reads CASTRQGGLAGVVSTDTQYF. CDR3 in DNA: TGTGCCAGCACGAGACAAGGGGGACTAGCGGGAGTGGTCTCCACAGATACGCAGTATTTT.

The V and J genes are TRBV7-3 and TRBJ2-2; the D is unclear. CDR1 SGHTA and CDR2 FQGTGA come from the germline V gene. This CDR3 spans 15 amino acids. Trimming removed 1 base from V and 6 bases from J, with 12 bases in between. The DNA for the CDR3 is TGTGCCAGCAGCTTAAATTCCCCCCCTGCCGGGGAGCTGTTTTTT. Its protein product is CASSLNSPPAGELFF.

This clone showed up just once. This sequence joins TRBV9 and TRBJ2-1, with D maybe TRBD1 (6 bases). Trimming left V 1 base short and J 5 bases short, with 25 bases between. The CDR3 is made up of 19 amino acids. In germline, CDR1 is SGDLS, CDR2 YYNGEE. The CDR3 protein is CASSVRGSGVEVSNNEQFF. The CDR3 DNA reads as TGTGCCAGCAGCGTAAGGGGGTCAGGGGTTGAAGTTTCTAACAATGAGCAGTTCTTC. The full variable domain, with the rest looked up from reference TRBV9 and TRBJ2-1, is DSGVTQTPKHLITATGQRVTLRCSPRSGDLSVYWYQQSLDQGLQFLIQYYNGEERAKGNILERFSAQQFPDLHSELNLSSLELGDSALYFCASSVRGSGVEVSNNEQFFGPGTRLTVL.

V and J are TRBV19 and TRBJ2-5, with a weak D call TRBD2 (5 bases). Trimming shortened V by 2 bases and J by 5 bases, and 18 bases separated the two germline ends. Germline V gene lookup returns CDR1 LNHDA and CDR2 SQIVND (reference sequence). This CDR3 is built from 16 residues. The CDR3 coding sequence is TGTGCCAGTAGTATAAGCAACGGGCGAGGGTTCGAGACCCAGTACTTC. Its protein product is CASSISNGRGFETQYF.

The chain couples TRBV5-4 to TRBJ2-7; D not resolved. Germline V CDR1 and CDR2: SGHNT, YYREEE (reference sequence). The CDR3 extends over 14 amino acids. The V and J ends lost 1 base and 1 base respectively, with 9 bases between them. CDR3 amino acids: CASSLTALSYEQYF. As DNA, the CDR3 is TGTGCCAGCAGCTTGACCGCATTGTCCTACGAGCAGTACTTC.

The rearrangement joins TRBV27 to TRBJ2-5, with no clear D. The V gene's germline CDR1 is MNHEY and CDR2 SMNVEV (reference sequence). Trimming left V 4 bases short and J 11 bases short, with 8 bases between. The CDR3 sequence is 10 residues long. The CDR3 loop reads CASSSSWQYF. CDR3 in DNA: TGTGCCAGCAGTTCCTCTTGGCAGTACTTC.

V gene TRBV6-1 combines with J gene TRBJ1-2; 8 nucleotides line up with TRBD1. Germline-derived CDR1 and CDR2 are MNHNS and SASEGT. J gave up 0 bases and V 7 bases, and 7 bases lay outside the gene matches. The CDR3 covers 15 residues. CDR3 nucleotides: TGTGCCAGCAACCCACAGGGGGAACCTAACTATGGCTACACCTTC. It codes for CASNPQGEPNYGYTF.

This chain connects TRBV5-4 to TRBJ2-1, with D uncertain. CDR3 length: 15 residues. The V end lost 4 bases, the J end lost 0 bases, and 11 bases lay between the germline ends. Germline values: CDR1 SGHNT, CDR2 YYREEE (reference sequence). The CDR3 spells CASSEDGPSYNEQFF. In nucleotides, the CDR3 is TGTGCCAGCAGCGAAGACGGGCCCTCCTACAATGAGCAGTTCTTC.

The V and J genes are TRBV4-3 and TRBJ2-3, with TRBD2 matching 11 bases. This CDR3 is 17 amino acids long. Per germline, CDR1 LGHNA and CDR2 YSLEER. V shed 0 bases and J 7 bases; nucleotides not matched to a gene: 9. The CDR3 protein is CASSQERGLAGGYTQYF. As DNA, the CDR3 is TGCGCCAGCAGCCAAGAGCGTGGCCTAGCGGGAGGATATACGCAGTATTTT.

The J gene is TRBJ2-1, the V gene TRBV29-1; maybe TRBD1 (6 bases). Germline V gives CDR1 SQVTM, CDR2 ANQGSEA. V lost 3 bases, J lost 1 base, and 22 bases lay in between. CDR3 length: 18 amino acids. The CDR3 reads CSVEIRDKRPGSYNEQFF. CDR3 nucleotide sequence: TGCAGCGTTGAGATCCGGGACAAAAGGCCTGGATCCTACAATGAGCAGTTCTTC.

The gene calls are TRBV27 and TRBJ2-7; tentatively, D is TRBD1 or TRBD2 (6 bases each). Germline V lookup: CDR1 MNHEY, CDR2 SMNVEV (reference sequence). CDR3 size: 15 residues. V was clipped by 2 bases and J by 3 bases, with 14 bases between them. The CDR3 DNA reads TGTGCCAGCAGTTTAAGGTGGGGGGCCTACTACGAGCAGTACTTC. Residues: CASSLRWGAYYEQYF.

The rearrangement links TRBV5-4 to TRBJ2-1, with a possible D match to TRBD2 (7 bases). Germline V gene sequence: CDR1 SGHNT, CDR2 YYREEE (reference sequence). The germline V and J ends were trimmed by 0 bases and 9 bases, with 16 bases remaining between them. The CDR3 spans 15 residues. The CDR3 is CASSLGEGRGGEQFF. Here the CDR3 DNA reads TGTGCCAGCAGCTTGGGTGAAGGTAGGGGGGGTGAGCAGTTCTTC.

The chain combines TRBV16 with TRBJ2-6; D is ambiguous. The CDR3 totals 14 residues. Trimming took off 3 bases at V and 2 bases at J, with 5 bases between the two ends. Germline loops: CDR1 KGHSY, CDR2 FQNENV. The CDR3 loop reads CASSHPTGANVLTF. The CDR3 DNA reads TGTGCCAGCAGCCACCCGACTGGGGCCAACGTCCTGACTTTC.

The chain couples TRBV5-1 to TRBJ2-3, with D unresolved. CDR3 length: 15 amino acids. Trimming removed 2 bases at V and 0 bases at J, with 10 bases between. Germline V gene sequence: CDR1 SGHRS, CDR2 YFSETQ. CDR3 loop: CASSFLRPSTDTQYF. The CDR3 nucleotides are TGCGCCAGCAGCTTCTTGAGGCCGAGCACAGATACGCAGTATTTT. The entire variable domain, with the rest obtained from reference TRBV5-1 and TRBJ2-3, is as follows: KAGVTQTPRYLIKTRGQQVTLSCSPISGHRSVSWYQQTPGQGLQFLFEYFSETQRNKGNFPGRFSGRQFSNSRSEMNVSTLELGDSALYLCASSFLRPSTDTQYFGPGTRLTVL.